The next 9 T cell receptor beta chains were all read from a single sample in a study of T cells in Graves' hyperthyroidism and ophthalmopathy. Amplification yielded TCR beta CDR3 regions, with RNA transcripts as the source. Initially, a first-round RT-PCR of the TCR CDR3 employed the HTBI primer set. TCRdb redid the calling of the multiplex PCR reads with MiXCR, one entry per CDR3 protein. The repertoire holds around 300,000 distinct CDR3 sequences, less than 15% seen once, with 7.8% in the top ten. Sequenced: blood. These receptor sequences come from a woman aged 25 to 39 with Graves' hyperthyroidism that later progressed to Graves' ophthalmopathy.

This clonotype was seen ten or more times. The chain joins TRBV27 to TRBJ2-7, with 8 bases fitting TRBD2. The CDR3 consists of 16 residues. Looked up from germline, CDR1 is MNHEY and CDR2 is SMNVEV (reference sequence). V dropped 5 bases and J dropped 0; count of bases not matched to a gene: 9. The CDR3 DNA reads as TGTGCCAGCAGTGTGATAGCGGGACGGAGCTCCTACGAGCAGTACTTC. Translated, it gives CASSVIAGRSSYEQYF.

This clonotype showed up many times. The gene calls are TRBV2 and TRBJ1-1; the match to TRBD1 covers 11 bases. After removal of 10 bases from V and 4 bases from J, the junction contained 8 bases not matched to a gene. Germline V lookup: CDR1 SNHLY, CDR2 FYNNEI. The CDR3 totals 14 residues. The CDR3 here is CAKDRGPVPTEAFF. The CDR3 region has the DNA TGTGCCAAGGACAGGGGGCCGGTGCCCACTGAAGCTTTCTTT.

The chain links TRBV11-2 to TRBJ2-6; 9 bases map to TRBD1. Trimming cost V 5 bases and J 0 bases; bases outside gene matches: 5. The CDR3 runs to 17 residues. Looked up from germline, CDR1 is SGHAT and CDR2 is FQNNGV. The CDR3 reads CASSGTGFLSGANVLTF. CDR3 nucleotide sequence: TGTGCCAGCAGCGGGACAGGGTTTCTCTCTGGGGCCAACGTCCTGACTTTC.

The chain recombines TRBV29-1 with TRBJ2-3, with 11 bases lining up with TRBD2. In germline, CDR1 is SQVTM, CDR2 ANQGSEA. With 1 base clipped from V and 3 bases from J, the junction kept 18 bases outside the gene matches. The length of the CDR3 is 20 residues. The chain's CDR3 is CSVEAVLSGRLAGRTDTQYF. The CDR3 DNA reads TGCAGCGTTGAAGCCGTCCTCTCCGGAAGACTAGCGGGACGAACAGATACGCAGTATTTT.

This clonotype appeared many times. The J gene is TRBJ2-7, the V gene TRBV4-1, with D perhaps TRBD2 (5 bases). Trimming left V 5 bases short and J 3 bases short, with 11 bases between. The CDR3 consists of 13 residues. The germline CDR1 and CDR2 sequences are MGHRA and YSYEKL. The CDR3 is CASSSNEGYEQYF. The CDR3 coding sequence is TGCGCCAGCAGCAGTAACGAGGGCTACGAGCAGTACTTC.

This clonotype was detected many times. The J gene is TRBJ2-1, the V gene TRBV12-3 or TRBV12-4; a weak D match, TRBD1 (5 bases). Trimming removed 6 bases from V and 6 bases from J, with 12 bases in between. The length of the CDR3 is 13 residues. CDR3 DNA sequence: TGTGCCAGCAGCCAAAGGGGTAGCAATGAGCAGTTCTTC. Protein product: CASSQRGSNEQFF.

The table lists this clonotype with many counts. V and J are TRBV28 and TRBJ2-1; D tentatively fits TRBD1 or TRBD2 (6 bases each). The V gene lost 1 base and the J gene lost 5 bases, with 12 bases spanning the gap. This CDR3 contains 15 residues. Germline V gene data show CDR1 as MDHEN and CDR2 as SYDVKM. DNA of the CDR3: TGTGCCAGCAGTTTATACAGGGAGGTGCACAATGAGCAGTTCTTC. This codes for CASSLYREVHNEQFF.

This clonotype was seen at least ten times. The rearrangement joins TRBV30 to TRBJ1-2; possible D gene TRBD1, 5 bases. Trimming pared 2 bases from V and 8 bases from J, leaving 15 bases between. Germline loops: CDR1 GTSNPN, CDR2 SVGIG (reference sequence). The CDR3 contains 13 residues. The chain's CDR3 is CAWSRGEDGGYTF. CDR3 bases: TGTGCCTGGAGTCGGGGGGAGGATGGGGGCTACACCTTC.

This clonotype has a handful of counts. The rearrangement uses TRBV4-1 and TRBJ2-3, with a weak D call TRBD2 (5 bases). The germline CDR1 and CDR2 sequences are MGHRA and YSYEKL. Deletions cut 0 bases from V and 4 bases from J, with 8 bases between. The CDR3 has 14 amino acids. The CDR3 coding sequence is TGCGCCAGCAGCCAAGAGAGGGTCCCAGATACGCAGTATTTT. Protein sequence: CASSQERVPDTQYF.